Listed below are T cell receptor beta chains from one sample, sequenced in a study of blood T cell repertoires in COVID-19. TCRdb keeps only in-frame clones here, not all; method: immunoSEQ multiplex PCR. The table records more than 70,000 clones, about 86% of them present only once. The sample comprised peripheral blood. These receptors were collected from a man aged 60 to 69 with acute or convalescent COVID-19. The CDR3 runs from the conserved cysteine through the conserved F or W. The D gene is left open where the match is weak. Clone sizes are given selectively: once, few, many, or a class where the clone is expanded.

>TRBJ2-7|-|-|TRBV6-5
CASTAGVPYEQYF
TGTGCCAGCACGGCCGGGGTCCCCTACGAGCAGTACTTC
>TRBJ1-2|TRBD1|-|TRBV19
CASSNTGGYGYTF
TGTGCCAGTAGTAACACAGGGGGCTATGGCTACACCTTC
>TRBJ2-3|TRBD2|-|TRBV5-1
CASSLALAGSTDTQYF
TGCGCCAGCAGCTTGGCCTTAGCGGGAAGCACAGATACGCAGTATTTT
>TRBJ1-6|-|-|TRBV30
CAWSVSTGGNSPLHF
TGTGCCTGGAGTGTATCAACGGGGGGCAACTCACCCCTCCACTTT
>TRBJ1-2|TRBD1|-|TRBV5-6
CASSGQGTNYGYTF
TGTGCCAGCAGCGGACAGGGTACTAACTATGGCTACACCTTC
>TRBJ1-4|-|-|TRBV11-2
CASSLVGQSEKLFF
TGTGCCAGCAGCTTAGTTGGGCAGTCTGAAAAACTGTTTTTT
>TRBJ2-7|TRBD2|-|TRBV3-1/TRBV3-2
CASSLWGGLEQYF
TGTGCCAGCAGCCTCTGGGGGGGACTCGAGCAGTACTTC
>TRBJ1-1|TRBD1|-|TRBV28
CASSGQGVATEAFF
TGTGCCAGCAGTGGGCAGGGGGTCGCCACTGAAGCTTTCTTT
>TRBJ2-5|-|-|TRBV18
CASSPIGSQETQYF
TGTGCCAGCTCACCAATTGGTAGCCAAGAGACCCAGTACTTC
>TRBJ1-2|-|-|TRBV6-6
CASSYSWQIYGYTF
TGTGCCAGCAGTTACTCTTGGCAGATCTATGGCTACACCTTC
>TRBJ2-1|TRBD2|-|TRBV2
CASSRDGLAGDNEQFF
TGTGCCAGCAGTCGCGACGGACTAGCGGGAGACAATGAGCAGTTCTTC
>TRBJ2-7|-|few|TRBV7-3
CASSSGTQAEQYF
TGTGCCAGCAGCTCCGGGACACAGGCCGAGCAGTACTTC
>TRBJ1-5|-|-|TRBV7-2
CASSLDGKLNQPQHF
TGTGCCAGCAGCTTAGACGGGAAGCTCAATCAGCCCCAGCATTTT
>TRBJ2-3|TRBD1|-|TRBV15
CATSRDRGQGARDTQYF
TGTGCCACCAGCAGAGATCGAGGACAGGGGGCTAGAGATACGCAGTATTTT
>TRBJ1-2|TRBD1|-|TRBV7-3
CASSPQPQGPRPSKGYTF
TGTGCCAGCAGCCCACAGCCACAGGGGCCGCGACCGAGTAAGGGCTACACCTTC
>TRBJ2-5|-|few|TRBV5-1
CASSLSFLSGSQYF
TGCGCCAGCAGCTTGTCCTTCCTATCGGGGTCCCAGTACTTC
>TRBJ2-7|TRBD2|-|TRBV7-2
CASSLAPAGGLKYF
TGTGCCAGCAGCTTAGCGCCAGCGGGAGGGCTTAAGTACTTC
>TRBJ1-5|TRBD1|-|TRBV2
CASRPGQGNQPQHF
TGTGCCAGCAGGCCGGGACAGGGGAATCAGCCCCAGCATTTT
>TRBJ2-5|-|-|TRBV6-5
CASSRVGETQYF
TGTGCCAGCAGTCGGGTCGGGGAGACCCAGTACTTC
>TRBJ2-1|-|-|TRBV11-2
CASSLDGVSGSNEQFF
TGTGCCAGCAGCTTAGATGGTGTTTCGGGTAGCAATGAGCAGTTCTTC
>TRBJ2-7|-|-|TRBV27
CASSLISYGGYEQYF
TGTGCCAGCAGTTTAATTTCTTACGGGGGATACGAGCAGTACTTC
>TRBJ2-7|TRBD2|-|TRBV18
CASSAGTSSYEQYF
TGTGCCAGCTCAGCCGGGACTAGCTCCTACGAGCAGTACTTC
>TRBJ1-2|-|-|TRBV7-2
CASSLEGLSGYTF
TGTGCCAGCAGCTTGGAGGGGTTAAGTGGCTACACCTTC
>TRBJ2-3|TRBD2|-|TRBV27
CASSLTSGTDTQYF
TGTGCCAGCAGTTTGACTAGCGGGACAGATACGCAGTATTTT
>TRBJ2-1|-|once|TRBV27
CASCPPGTRSSYNEQFF
TGTGCCAGCTGTCCCCCCGGGACTCGCAGCTCCTACAATGAGCAGTTCTTC
>TRBJ1-5|-|-|TRBV5-1
CASSGTAGSQPQHF
TGCGCCAGCAGCGGAACAGCGGGTAGTCAGCCCCAGCATTTT
>TRBJ1-3|TRBD1|few|TRBV30
CAWKTGGSGNTIYF
TGTGCCTGGAAGACAGGGGGCTCTGGAAACACCATATATTTT
>TRBJ1-5|-|-|TRBV27
CASSFTGNKPQHF
TGTGCCAGCAGTTTCACGGGGAATAAGCCCCAGCATTTT
>TRBJ2-3|TRBD2|-|TRBV11-2
CASSPGVRRGGYYTQYF
TGTGCCAGCAGCCCCGGTGTGAGGCGGGGGGGATATTATACGCAGTATTTT
>TRBJ1-3|TRBD1|-|TRBV5-1
CASSSGTDSGNTIYF
TGCGCCAGCAGCTCAGGGACAGACTCTGGAAACACCATATATTTT
>TRBJ1-6|-|once|TRBV5-1
CASSGRGYGSPLHF
TGCGCCAGCAGCGGACGGGGGTACGGGTCACCCCTCCACTTT
>TRBJ2-5|TRBD1|once|TRBV5-1
CASSLGQGAGETQYF
TGCGCCAGCAGCCTCGGACAGGGGGCGGGGGAGACCCAGTACTTC
>TRBJ2-3|TRBD2|-|TRBV9
CASSVIERGGADTQYF
TGTGCCAGCAGCGTAATAGAGCGGGGGGGCGCAGATACGCAGTATTTT
>TRBJ1-2|-|-|TRBV2
CASILGGQSYGYTF
TGTGCCAGCATTCTCGGGGGTCAGAGTTATGGCTACACCTTC
>TRBJ2-3|TRBD2|-|TRBV10-2
CATLGGVLTDTQYF
TGCGCCACCCTGGGGGGGGTCCTCACAGATACGCAGTATTTT
>TRBJ1-5|-|-|TRBV28
CASTLTEQPQHF
TGTGCCAGCACTCTGACAGAACAGCCCCAGCATTTT
>TRBJ1-1|-|-|TRBV28
CASVTGNTEAFF
TGTGCCAGCGTAACGGGGAACACTGAAGCTTTCTTT
>TRBJ2-7|-|-|TRBV7-2
CASSLDDINYEQYF
TGTGCCAGCAGCTTAGATGACATCAACTACGAGCAGTACTTC
>TRBJ2-1|-|-|TRBV19
CASSTLGAEQFF
TGTGCCAGTAGTACCCTTGGGGCTGAGCAGTTCTTC
>TRBJ2-2|-|-|TRBV5-1
CASSLVGGAGELFF
TGCGCCAGCAGCTTGGTAGGGGGGGCCGGGGAGCTGTTTTTT
>TRBJ2-1|TRBD2|-|TRBV9
CASSLGLEARNEQFF
TGTGCCAGCAGCTTGGGACTAGAGGCCCGCAATGAGCAGTTCTTC
>TRBJ2-7|-|many|TRBV6-5
CASRSRGSLGEQYF
TGTGCCAGCAGATCCCGGGGATCCCTCGGCGAGCAGTACTTC
>TRBJ1-2|-|-|TRBV29-1
CSVEDHDFLGYTF
TGCAGCGTTGAAGATCACGACTTCCTTGGCTACACCTTC
>TRBJ2-2|TRBD2|-|TRBV6-6
CASSLTSGNTGELFF
TGTGCCAGCAGTTTGACTAGCGGGAACACCGGGGAGCTGTTTTTT
>TRBJ2-1|TRBD1|-|TRBV7-3
CASSLTPGTGHNEQFF
TGTGCCAGCAGCTTAACCCCCGGGACAGGGCACAATGAGCAGTTCTTC
>TRBJ2-7|TRBD1|-|TRBV6-5
CASGGTGRYEQYF
TGTGCCAGCGGAGGGACAGGGCGATACGAGCAGTACTTC
>TRBJ2-5|TRBD1|-|TRBV7-2
CASSRVTGTLETQYF
TGTGCCAGCAGCCGCGTGACAGGGACCCTAGAGACCCAGTACTTC
>TRBJ2-3|TRBD1|-|TRBV29-1
CSAGQGITDTQYF
TGCAGCGCCGGACAGGGAATAACAGATACGCAGTATTTT
>TRBJ2-1|TRBD2|once|TRBV27
CASSLRGGRVDEQFF
TGTGCCAGCAGTTTACGCGGGGGGAGAGTCGATGAGCAGTTCTTC
>TRBJ1-1|-|-|TRBV10-2
CASSESSYGREAFF
TGCGCCAGCAGTGAGTCGTCGTACGGCAGGGAAGCTTTCTTT
>TRBJ2-5|-|-|TRBV15
CATSRDVTSSKETQYF
TGTGCCACCAGCAGAGATGTGACTAGTAGTAAAGAGACCCAGTACTTC
>TRBJ1-4|TRBD1|-|TRBV12-5
CASGEGTGREKLFF
TGTGCTAGTGGTGAGGGGACAGGTAGAGAAAAACTGTTTTTT